The following is a T cell receptor beta chain sequence with its context. The germline V gene has CDR1 SGHTA and CDR2 FQGNSA. With 0 bases removed from V and 1 base from J, the gap between germline ends came to 8 bases. CDR3 size: 15 residues. These data are taken from a study of blood T cell repertoires in COVID-19. At the level of the study: Italy, Spain and the United States were the sources of the convalescent and acute COVID-19 samples.

Authors' data handling: Reference gene primer amplification gave nucleated cell count estimates. Using immunoSEQ multiplex PCR, the repertoire was profiled, and TCRdb retains in-frame clones only, with some absent. Clone size and the V and J calls come from that table; the DNA yielded D and trimming. This table has 80,000 or so clones, 75% to 90% appearing once. V usage is TRBV7-2 and J usage is TRBJ2-3; D may be TRBD2 (5 bases). The receptor was derived from a human donor in a cohort sampled during active COVID-19. The sample comprised peripheral blood. CDR3 amino acids: CASSLAGVGTDTQYF. The CDR3 coding sequence is TGTGCCAGCAGCTTAGCGGGAGTGGGCACAGATACGCAGTATTTT.